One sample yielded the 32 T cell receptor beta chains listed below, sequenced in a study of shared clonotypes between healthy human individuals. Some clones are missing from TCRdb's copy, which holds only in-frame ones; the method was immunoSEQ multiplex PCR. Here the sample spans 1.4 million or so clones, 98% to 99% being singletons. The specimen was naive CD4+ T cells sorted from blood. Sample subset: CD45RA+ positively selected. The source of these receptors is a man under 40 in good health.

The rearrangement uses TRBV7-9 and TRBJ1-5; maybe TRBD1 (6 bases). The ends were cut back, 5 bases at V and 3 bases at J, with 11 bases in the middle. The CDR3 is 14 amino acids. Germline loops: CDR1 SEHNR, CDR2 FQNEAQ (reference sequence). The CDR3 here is CASSPDRYNQPQHF. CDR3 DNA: TGTGCCAGCAGCCCGGACAGATACAATCAGCCCCAGCATTTT.

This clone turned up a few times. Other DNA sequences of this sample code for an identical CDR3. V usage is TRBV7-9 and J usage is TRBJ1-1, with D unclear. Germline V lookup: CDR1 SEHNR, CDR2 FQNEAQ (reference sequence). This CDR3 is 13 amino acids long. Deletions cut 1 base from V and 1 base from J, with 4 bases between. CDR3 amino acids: CASSLGANTEAFF. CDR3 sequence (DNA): TGTGCCAGCAGCTTAGGGGCGAACACTGAAGCTTTCTTT.

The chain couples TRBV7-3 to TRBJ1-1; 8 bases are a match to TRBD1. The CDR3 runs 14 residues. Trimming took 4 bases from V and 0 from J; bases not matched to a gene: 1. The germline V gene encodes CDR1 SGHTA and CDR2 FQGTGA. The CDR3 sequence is CASSSTGVNTEAFF. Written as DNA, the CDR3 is TGTGCCAGCAGCTCGACAGGGGTGAACACTGAAGCTTTCTTT. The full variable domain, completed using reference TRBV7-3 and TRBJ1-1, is GAGVSQTPSNKVTEKGKYVELRCDPISGHTALYWYRQSLGQGPEFLIYFQGTGAADDSGLPNDRFFAVRPEGSVSTLKIQRTERGDSAVYLCASSSTGVNTEAFFGQGTRLTVV.

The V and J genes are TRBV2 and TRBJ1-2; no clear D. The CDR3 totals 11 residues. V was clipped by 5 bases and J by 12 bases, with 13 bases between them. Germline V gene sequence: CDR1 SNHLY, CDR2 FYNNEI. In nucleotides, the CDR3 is TGTGCCAGCAGTAGAGACGGGCCCGACACCTTC. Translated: CASSRDGPDTF.

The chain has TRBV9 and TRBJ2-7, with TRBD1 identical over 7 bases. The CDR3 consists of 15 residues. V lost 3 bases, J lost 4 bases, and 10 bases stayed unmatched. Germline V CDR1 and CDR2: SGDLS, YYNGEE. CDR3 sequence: CASSGRDSSTYEQYF. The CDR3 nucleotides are TGTGCCAGCAGCGGAAGGGACAGTAGCACGTACGAGCAGTACTTC.

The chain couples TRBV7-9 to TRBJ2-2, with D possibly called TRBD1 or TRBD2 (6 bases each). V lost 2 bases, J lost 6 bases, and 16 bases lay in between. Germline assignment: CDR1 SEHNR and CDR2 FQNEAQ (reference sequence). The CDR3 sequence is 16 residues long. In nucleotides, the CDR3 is TGTGCCAGCAGCTTAAGGTGGACAGCTAGCGCCGGGGAGCTGTTTTTT. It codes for CASSLRWTASAGELFF.

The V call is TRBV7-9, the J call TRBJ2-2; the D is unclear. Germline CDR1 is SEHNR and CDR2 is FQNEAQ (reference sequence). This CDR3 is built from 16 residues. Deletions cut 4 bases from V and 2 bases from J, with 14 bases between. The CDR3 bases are TGTGCCAGCAGCTCCCCAGCCGGAGAAAACACCGGGGAGCTGTTTTTT. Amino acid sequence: CASSSPAGENTGELFF.

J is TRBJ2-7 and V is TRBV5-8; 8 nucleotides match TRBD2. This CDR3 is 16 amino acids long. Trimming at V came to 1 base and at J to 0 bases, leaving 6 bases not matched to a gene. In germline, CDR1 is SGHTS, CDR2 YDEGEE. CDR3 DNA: TGTGCCAGCAGCTTGTCTACTAGCGGTATCTCCTACGAGCAGTACTTC. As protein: CASSLSTSGISYEQYF.

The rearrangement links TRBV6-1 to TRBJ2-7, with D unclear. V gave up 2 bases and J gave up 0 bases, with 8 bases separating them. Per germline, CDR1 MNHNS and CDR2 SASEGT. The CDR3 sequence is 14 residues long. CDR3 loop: CASSELVDSYEQYF. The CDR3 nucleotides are TGTGCCAGCAGTGAATTGGTAGACTCCTACGAGCAGTACTTC.

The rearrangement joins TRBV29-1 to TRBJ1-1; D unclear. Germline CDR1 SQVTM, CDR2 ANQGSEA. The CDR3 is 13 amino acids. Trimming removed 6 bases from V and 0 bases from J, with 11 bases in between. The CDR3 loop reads CSVNVGMNTEAFF. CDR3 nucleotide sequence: TGCAGCGTCAACGTGGGGATGAACACTGAAGCTTTCTTT.

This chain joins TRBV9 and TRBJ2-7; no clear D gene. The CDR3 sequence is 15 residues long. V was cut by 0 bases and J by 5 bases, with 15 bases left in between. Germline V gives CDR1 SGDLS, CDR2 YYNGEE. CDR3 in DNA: TGTGCCAGCAGCGTAGCTAGTGGGTTTTACCACGAGCAGTACTTC. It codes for CASSVASGFYHEQYF.

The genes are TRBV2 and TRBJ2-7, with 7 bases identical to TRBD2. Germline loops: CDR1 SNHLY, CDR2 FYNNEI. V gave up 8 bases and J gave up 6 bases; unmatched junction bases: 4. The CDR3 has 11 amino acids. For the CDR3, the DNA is TGTGCCAGCCGGGAGGAGGTCGAGCAGTACTTC. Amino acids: CASREEVEQYF.

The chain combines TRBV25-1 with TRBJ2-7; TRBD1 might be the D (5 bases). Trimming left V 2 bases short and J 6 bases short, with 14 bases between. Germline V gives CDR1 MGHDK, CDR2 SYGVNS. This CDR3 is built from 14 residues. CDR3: CASSELPPQGEQYF. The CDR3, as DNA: TGTGCCAGCAGTGAACTCCCCCCGCAGGGCGAGCAGTACTTC.

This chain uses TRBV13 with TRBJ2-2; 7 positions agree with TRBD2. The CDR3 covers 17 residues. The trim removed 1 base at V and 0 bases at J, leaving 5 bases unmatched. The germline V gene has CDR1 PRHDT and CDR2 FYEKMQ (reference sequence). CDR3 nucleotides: TGTGCCAGCAGCTTAGAAAGCGGGGCCCCGAACACCGGGGAGCTGTTTTTT. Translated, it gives CASSLESGAPNTGELFF.

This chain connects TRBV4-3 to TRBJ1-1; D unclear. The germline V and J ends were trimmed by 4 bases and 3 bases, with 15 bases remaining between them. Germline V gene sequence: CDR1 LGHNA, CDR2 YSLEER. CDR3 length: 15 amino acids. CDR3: CASSPSSYMDTEAFF. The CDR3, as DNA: TGCGCCAGCAGCCCAAGTAGTTACATGGACACTGAAGCTTTCTTT.

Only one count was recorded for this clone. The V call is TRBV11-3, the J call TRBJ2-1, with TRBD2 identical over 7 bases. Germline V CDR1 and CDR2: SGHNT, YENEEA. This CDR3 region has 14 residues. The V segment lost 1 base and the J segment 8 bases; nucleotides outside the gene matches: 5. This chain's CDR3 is CASSLGGSGDEQFF. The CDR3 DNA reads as TGTGCCAGCAGCTTAGGCGGGAGCGGGGATGAGCAGTTCTTC.

The CDR3 nucleotides read TGTGCCAGCGAGACGGGACATTTATTTCTGAACGAGCAGTACTTC. This sequence encodes CASETGHLFLNEQYF. The chain is built from TRBV6-1 and TRBJ2-7; a weak D match, TRBD1 (6 bases). V dropped 8 bases and J dropped 5 bases, with 22 bases sitting between them. The CDR3 loop spans 15 amino acids. Germline V lookup: CDR1 MNHNS, CDR2 SASEGT.

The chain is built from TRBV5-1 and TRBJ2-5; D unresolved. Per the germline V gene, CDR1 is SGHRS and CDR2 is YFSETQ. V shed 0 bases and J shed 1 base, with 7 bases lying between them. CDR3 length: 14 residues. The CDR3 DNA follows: TGCGCCAGCAGCTTGGGTATTACCCAAGAGACCCAGTACTTC. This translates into CASSLGITQETQYF.

CDR3 loop: CASSEFGAASYEQYF. In DNA, the CDR3 is TGTGCCAGCAGTGAATTTGGTGCGGCTTCCTACGAGCAGTACTTC. The chain carries TRBV2 and TRBJ2-7; D remains unclear. Deletions cut 2 bases from V and 1 base from J, with 12 bases between. The CDR3 runs 15 residues. CDR1 and CDR2 from the germline V gene are SNHLY and FYNNEI.

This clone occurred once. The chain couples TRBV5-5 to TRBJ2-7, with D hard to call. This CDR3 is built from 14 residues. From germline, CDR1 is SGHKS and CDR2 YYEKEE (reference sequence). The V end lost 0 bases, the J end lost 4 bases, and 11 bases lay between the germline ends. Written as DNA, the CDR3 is TGTGCCAGCAGCTTGGTCGGAAGAGAGTACGAGCAGTACTTC. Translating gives CASSLVGREYEQYF.

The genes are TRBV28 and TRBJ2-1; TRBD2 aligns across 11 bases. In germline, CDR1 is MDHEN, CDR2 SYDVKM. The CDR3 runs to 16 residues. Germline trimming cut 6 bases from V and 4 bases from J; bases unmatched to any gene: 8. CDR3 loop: CASRPTSGSSYNEQFF. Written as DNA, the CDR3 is TGTGCCAGCAGACCAACTAGCGGGAGTTCTTACAATGAGCAGTTCTTC.

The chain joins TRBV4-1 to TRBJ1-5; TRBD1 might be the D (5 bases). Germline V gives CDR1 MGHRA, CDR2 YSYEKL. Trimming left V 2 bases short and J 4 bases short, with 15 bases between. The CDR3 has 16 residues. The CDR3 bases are TGCGCCAGCAGCCAATGGGTTGGGTCAGGGAATCAGCCCCAGCATTTT. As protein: CASSQWVGSGNQPQHF.

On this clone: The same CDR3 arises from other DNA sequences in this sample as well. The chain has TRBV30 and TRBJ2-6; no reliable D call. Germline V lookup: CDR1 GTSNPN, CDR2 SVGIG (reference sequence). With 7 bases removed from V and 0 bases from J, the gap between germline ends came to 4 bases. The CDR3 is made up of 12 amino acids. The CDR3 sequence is CASDSGANVLTF. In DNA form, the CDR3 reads TGTGCCTCGGACTCTGGGGCCAACGTCCTGACTTTC.

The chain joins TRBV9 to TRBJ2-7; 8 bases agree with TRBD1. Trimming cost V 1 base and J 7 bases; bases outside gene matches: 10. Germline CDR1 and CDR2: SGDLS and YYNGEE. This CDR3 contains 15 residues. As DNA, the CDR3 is TGTGCCAGCAGCGTATCGGCCAGGGGGCTCGAGGAGCAGTACTTC. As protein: CASSVSARGLEEQYF. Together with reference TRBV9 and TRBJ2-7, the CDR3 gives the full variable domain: DSGVTQTPKHLITATGQRVTLRCSPRSGDLSVYWYQQSLDQGLQFLIQYYNGEERAKGNILERFSAQQFPDLHSELNLSSLELGDSALYFCASSVSARGLEEQYFGPGTRLTVT.

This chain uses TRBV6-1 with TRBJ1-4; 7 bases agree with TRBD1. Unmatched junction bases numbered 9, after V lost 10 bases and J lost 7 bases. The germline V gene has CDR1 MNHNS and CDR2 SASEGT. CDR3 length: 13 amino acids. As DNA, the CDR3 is TGTGCCATTTCAGGGGGGGGGTCTGAAAAACTGTTTTTT. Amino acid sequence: CAISGGGSEKLFF.

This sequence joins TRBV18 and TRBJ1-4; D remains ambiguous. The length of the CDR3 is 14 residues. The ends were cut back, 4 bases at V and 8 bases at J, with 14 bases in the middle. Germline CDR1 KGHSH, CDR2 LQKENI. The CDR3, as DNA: TGTGCCAGCTCACTTACAGAGACGGGAGAAAAACTGTTTTTT. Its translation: CASSLTETGEKLFF.

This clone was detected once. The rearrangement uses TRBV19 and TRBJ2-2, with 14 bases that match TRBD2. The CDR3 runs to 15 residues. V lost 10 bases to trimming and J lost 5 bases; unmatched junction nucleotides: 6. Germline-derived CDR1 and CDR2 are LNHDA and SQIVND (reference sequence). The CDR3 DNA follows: TGTGCCACCGAGACTAGCGGGAGGGTTACCGGGGAGCTGTTTTTT. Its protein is CATETSGRVTGELFF.

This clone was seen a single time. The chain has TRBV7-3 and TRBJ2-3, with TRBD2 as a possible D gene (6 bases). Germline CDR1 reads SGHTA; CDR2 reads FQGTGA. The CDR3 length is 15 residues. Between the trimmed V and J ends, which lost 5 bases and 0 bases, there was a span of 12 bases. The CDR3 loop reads CASSLSGLSTDTQYF. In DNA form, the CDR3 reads TGTGCCAGCAGCCTGAGCGGACTAAGCACAGATACGCAGTATTTT. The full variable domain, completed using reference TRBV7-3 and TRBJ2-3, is GAGVSQTPSNKVTEKGKYVELRCDPISGHTALYWYRQSLGQGPEFLIYFQGTGAADDSGLPNDRFFAVRPEGSVSTLKIQRTERGDSAVYLCASSLSGLSTDTQYFGPGTRLTVL.

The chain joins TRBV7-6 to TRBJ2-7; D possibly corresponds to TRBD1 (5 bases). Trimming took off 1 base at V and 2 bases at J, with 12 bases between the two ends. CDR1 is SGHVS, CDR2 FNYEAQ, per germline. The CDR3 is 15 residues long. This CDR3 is CASSLVGVGTYEQYF. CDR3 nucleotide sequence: TGTGCCAGCAGCTTAGTAGGGGTAGGGACCTACGAGCAGTACTTC.

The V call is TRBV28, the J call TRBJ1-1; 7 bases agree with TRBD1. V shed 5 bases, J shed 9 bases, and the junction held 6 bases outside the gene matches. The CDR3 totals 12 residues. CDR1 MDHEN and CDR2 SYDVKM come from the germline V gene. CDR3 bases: TGTGCCAGCAGTCCGCCGGGACAGAAAGCTTTCTTT. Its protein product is CASSPPGQKAFF. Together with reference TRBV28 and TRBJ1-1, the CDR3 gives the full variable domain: DVKVTQSSRYLVKRTGEKVFLECVQDMDHENMFWYRQDPGLGLRLIYFSYDVKMKEKGDIPEGYSVSREKKERFSLILESASTNQTSMYLCASSPPGQKAFFGQGTRLTVV.

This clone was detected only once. This chain's CDR3 is CASSQIPGSYEQYF. The CDR3 region has the DNA TGCGCCAGCAGCCAAATCCCAGGCTCCTACGAGCAGTACTTC. The chain joins TRBV4-1 to TRBJ2-7; D unclear. This CDR3 region has 14 residues. The V gene lost 2 bases and the J gene lost 0 bases, with 8 bases spanning the gap. The germline V gene encodes CDR1 MGHRA and CDR2 YSYEKL.

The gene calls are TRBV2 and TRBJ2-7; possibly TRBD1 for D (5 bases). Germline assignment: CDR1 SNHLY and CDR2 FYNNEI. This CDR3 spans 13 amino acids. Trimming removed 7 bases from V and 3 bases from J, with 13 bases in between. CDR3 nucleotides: TGTGCCAGCACTGCCACCGACAGCTACGAGCAGTACTTC. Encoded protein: CASTATDSYEQYF.